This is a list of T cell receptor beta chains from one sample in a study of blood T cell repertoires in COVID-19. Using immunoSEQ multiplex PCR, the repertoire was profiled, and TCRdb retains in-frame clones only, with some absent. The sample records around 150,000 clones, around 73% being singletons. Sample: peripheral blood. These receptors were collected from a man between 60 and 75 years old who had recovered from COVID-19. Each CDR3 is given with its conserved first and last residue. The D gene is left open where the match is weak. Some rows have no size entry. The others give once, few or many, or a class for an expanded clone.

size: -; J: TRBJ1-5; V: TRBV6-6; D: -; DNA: TGTGCCAGCAGTTACTCAGCTAGCAATCAGCCCCAGCATTTT; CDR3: CASSYSASNQPQHF
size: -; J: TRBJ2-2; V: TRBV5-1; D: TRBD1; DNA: TGCGCCAGCAGCCCCCGACAGGGATGGGACACCGGGGAGCTGTTTTTT; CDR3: CASSPRQGWDTGELFF
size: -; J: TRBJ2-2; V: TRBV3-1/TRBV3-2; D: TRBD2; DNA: TGTGCCAGCAGCCAAGTGCTCCAGCGGGGGGGCCGCGGGTACACCGGGGAGCTGTTTTTT; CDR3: CASSQVLQRGGRGYTGELFF
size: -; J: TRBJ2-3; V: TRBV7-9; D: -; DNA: TGTGCCAGCAGCCTCATTGGACAGCGCACAGATACGCAGTATTTT; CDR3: CASSLIGQRTDTQYF
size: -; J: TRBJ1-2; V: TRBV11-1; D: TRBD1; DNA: TGTGCCAGCAGCCCCGACAGGGATCGGGGCTACACCTTC; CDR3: CASSPDRDRGYTF
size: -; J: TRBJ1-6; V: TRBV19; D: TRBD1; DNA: TGTGCCAGTAGTATTGGACAGGGAATTTCACCCCTCCACTTT; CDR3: CASSIGQGISPLHF
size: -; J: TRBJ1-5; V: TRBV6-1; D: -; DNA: TGTGCCAGCAGTGACCAGCCAGGGAGGGATCAGCCCCAGCATTTT; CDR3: CASSDQPGRDQPQHF
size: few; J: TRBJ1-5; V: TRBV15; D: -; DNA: TGTGCCACCAGCAGAGGGACAGAGCAGCCCCAGCATTTT; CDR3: CATSRGTEQPQHF
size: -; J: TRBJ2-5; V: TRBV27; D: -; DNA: TGTGCCAGCAGTTTATCCGTGGCTTTAGAGACCCAGTACTTC; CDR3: CASSLSVALETQYF
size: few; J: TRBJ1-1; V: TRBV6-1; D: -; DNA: TGTGCCAGCACCCTAAACACTGAAGCTTTCTTT; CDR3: CASTLNTEAFF
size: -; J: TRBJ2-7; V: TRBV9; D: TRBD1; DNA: TGTGCCAGCAGCGCCGGGACAGGGGGCTACGAGCAGTACTTC; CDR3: CASSAGTGGYEQYF
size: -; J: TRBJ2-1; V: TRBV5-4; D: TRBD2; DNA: TGTGCCAGCAGCTTGGGCGGACTAGCGGGATATAGTGAGCAGTTCTTC; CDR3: CASSLGGLAGYSEQFF
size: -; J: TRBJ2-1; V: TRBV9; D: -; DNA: TGTGCCAGCAGCGTAGGGGGGGTGCCCAATGAGCAGTTCTTC; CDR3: CASSVGGVPNEQFF
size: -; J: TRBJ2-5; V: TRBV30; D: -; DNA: TGTGCCTGGGCCGGGACTGCACAAGAGACCCAGTACTTC; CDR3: CAWAGTAQETQYF
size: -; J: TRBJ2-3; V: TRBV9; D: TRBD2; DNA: TGTGCCAGCAGCCCTCGTGGCCTAGCGGGGGCAGATACGCAGTATTTT; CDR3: CASSPRGLAGADTQYF
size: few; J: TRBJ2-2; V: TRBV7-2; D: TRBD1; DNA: TGTGCCAGCAGCTTAGCAGGGGGCGACACCGGGGAGCTGTTTTTT; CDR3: CASSLAGGDTGELFF
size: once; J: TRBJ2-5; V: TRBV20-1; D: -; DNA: TGCAGTGCTCCAACTTGGACCCAGTACTTC; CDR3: CSAPTWTQYF